What follows are 4 T cell receptor beta chains derived from one specimen sequenced in a study of shared clonotypes between healthy human individuals. Positively selected for CCR7, the CD45RO-negative cells used as naive CD8 cells excluded terminally differentiated effector memory CD45RA+ cells. Sequencing used immunoSEQ multiplex PCR; TCRdb keeps in-frame clones, though not all of them. Of around 2.1 million clones in the sample, just over 90% were seen once. Material for sequencing was naive CD8+ T cells from PBMCs. These receptors were collected from a man aged 18 to 30 in good health. Some clones in this sample may be carry-over from other donors' samples.

The chain uses TRBV4-3 and TRBJ1-5; D gene ambiguous. V dropped 0 bases and J dropped 2 bases, with 8 bases sitting between them. This CDR3 has 15 amino acids. Looked up from germline, CDR1 is LGHNA and CDR2 is YSLEER. The CDR3 coding sequence is TGCGCCAGCAGCCAAGAACCGTTCGGCAATCAGCCCCAGCATTTT. Translated: CASSQEPFGNQPQHF.

The V and J genes are TRBV13 and TRBJ2-1; TRBD1 matches at 10 bases. V was pared by 4 bases and J by 7 bases, with 4 bases of the junction left unmatched. CDR3 length: 14 residues. In germline, CDR1 is PRHDT, CDR2 FYEKMQ (reference sequence). CDR3: CASSWRGQGNEQFF. For the CDR3, the DNA is TGTGCCAGCAGCTGGAGGGGACAGGGGAATGAGCAGTTCTTC.

The chain couples TRBV2 to TRBJ2-1, with TRBD2 identical over 8 bases. The junction had 8 bases not matched to a gene; V was cut back by 4 bases and J by 3 bases. The CDR3 is 16 amino acids. Germline V gives CDR1 SNHLY, CDR2 FYNNEI. CDR3 loop: CASSVRPGLVYNEQFF. As DNA, the CDR3 is TGTGCCAGCAGTGTTAGACCGGGACTAGTCTACAATGAGCAGTTCTTC.

A remark on this clone: Other nucleotide sequences in the sample specify the same CDR3. The gene calls are TRBV9 and TRBJ1-2, with 9 bases that match TRBD1. CDR3 length equals 15 residues. The V and J ends lost 3 bases and 1 base, in that order; junction bases with no gene match: 4. Per germline, CDR1 SGDLS and CDR2 YYNGEE. The CDR3 protein is CASSARDRVNYGYTF. The CDR3 coding sequence is TGTGCCAGCAGCGCGAGGGACAGGGTTAACTATGGCTACACCTTC.